Given below is one T cell receptor (beta chain) in context. The antigen is not known. This specimen belongs to a study of PD-1 blockade in classical Hodgkin lymphoma. The CDR3 spans 16 residues. V lost 5 bases, J lost 2 bases, and 8 bases stayed unmatched. Germline CDR1 is MGHRA and CDR2 is YSYEKL. The study, taken as a whole, reports: Some patients began nivolumab under 1 year after ASCT. These patients were excluded from later analyses. Diversity similar to that of newly diagnosed patients was seen at baseline in complete responders.

The table came from immunoSEQ multiplex PCR; TCRdb's copy has only in-frame clones and leaves some out. The sample has nearly 25,000 clones; 60% to 80% are singletons. Brentuximab vedotin exposure varied among the patients, all of whom had relapsed after autologous stem cell transplantation. This rearrangement joins TRBV4-1 to TRBJ2-5, with TRBD2 matching over 10 bases. This receptor was identified in a human donor with classical Hodgkin lymphoma. The specimen comprised peripheral blood mononuclear cells (PBMCs), sampled at baseline. The CDR3 region has the DNA TGCGCCAGCAGCTACCCAGCGGGGGGGCTTCAAGAGACCCAGTACTTC. Protein sequence: CASSYPAGGLQETQYF.